Listed below are T cell receptor beta chains from one sample, sequenced in a study of cytomegalovirus exposure and HLA in healthy donors. Assay used: immunoSEQ multiplex PCR; TCRdb lists only in-frame clones, some missing. The sample consists of 160,000 or so clones, 70% to 85% of them appearing once. The sample consisted of PBMCs. The receptors stem from a man aged 25 to 45 in good health and CMV-seropositive. CDR3s leave out the opening cysteine and the closing phenylalanine or tryptophan.

TRBV29-1	TRBJ1-2	SVDSYGYT
TRBV7-2	TRBJ2-3	ASRKLKAAGGYTDTQY
TRBV2	TRBJ2-2	ASSGRQKTGELF
TRBV11-3	TRBJ2-5	ASSLTGGSETQY
TRBV27	TRBJ1-6	ASSLRGGSYNSPLH
TRBV4-3	TRBJ2-6	ASSQDPTEAGANVLT
TRBV4-1	TRBJ2-2	ASRERGGTGELF
TRBV6-5	TRBJ2-7	ASSSHGQGRNEQY
TRBV2	TRBJ2-7	ASSEENRVLYEQY
TRBV5-4	TRBJ2-2	ASSLDRRNTGELF
TRBV6-1	TRBJ2-5	ASSEGTGGVETQY
TRBV11-2	TRBJ2-5	ASSFGSATGGQETQY
TRBV15	TRBJ2-7	ATSRDRGGYEQY
TRBV28	TRBJ2-5	ASSSPTGVQETQY
TRBV28	TRBJ2-3	ASKLQGAIADTQY
TRBV30	TRBJ2-1	AWSWGGSYNEQF
TRBV4-1	TRBJ2-5	ASSPLSGAYQETQY
TRBV4-3	TRBJ2-7	ASSQGIGGAYEQY
TRBV5-6	TRBJ2-1	ASRTGSPYNEQF
TRBV11-2	TRBJ2-7	ASSLSGGSYEQY
TRBV7-9	TRBJ2-7	ASSLHGRGARSYEQY
TRBV6-1	TRBJ1-3	ASRSPTGAGNTIY
TRBV4-1	TRBJ2-5	ASSHAGGRQETQY
TRBV10-3	TRBJ1-2	AIREQGPYGYT
TRBV19	TRBJ2-3	ASSPTREQFTQY
TRBV6-1	TRBJ2-7	ASRETGTGGIYEQY
TRBV2	TRBJ1-5	ASSDWTGGAPGNQPQH
TRBV30	TRBJ2-3	AWSVGSGGSTDTQY
TRBV15	TRBJ1-6	ATGRQGGDWSPLH
TRBV7-9	TRBJ2-1	ASSPPGTGENEQF
TRBV4-1	TRBJ1-2	ASRPSPRTGNYGYT
TRBV28	TRBJ1-4	ASNRSPGQFNEKLF
TRBV30	TRBJ2-4	AWSVQGANIQY
TRBV11-2	TRBJ1-2	ASSSGQRVIGYT
TRBV9	TRBJ1-6	ASSTEGQRNSPLH
TRBV7-3	TRBJ2-3	ASSPGTSGTDTQY
TRBV6-5	TRBJ1-1	ASSYDGRTEAF
TRBV28	TRBJ2-6	ASRQGATGANVLT
TRBV29-1	TRBJ1-5	SAGTGDSNQPQH
TRBV6-1	TRBJ2-6	ASSELRRGAGANVLT
TRBV28	TRBJ2-5	ASRFGGGPQETQY
TRBV6-5	TRBJ1-5	ASKSGAYQPQH
TRBV30	TRBJ1-1	AWSAGTGVRITEAF